The 6 T cell receptor beta chains below all came from one sample that was sequenced in a study of CD8+ T cells in alopecia areata. Treatment reported: oral pan-JAK inhibitor, 5-10 mg twice daily. In each case, RNA was isolated and then reverse transcribed into cDNA as the sequencing template. Assay: immunoSEQ multiplex PCR; the TCRdb copy retains only in-frame clones and omits some. The sample lists about 120,000 clones, 50% to 55% occurring once. Sequencing was performed on CD4+ T cells sorted from blood, taken at week 4, from a patient treated with tofacitinib. The source of these receptors is a human donor with alopecia areata.

V is TRBV6-5 and J is TRBJ1-5; D is undetermined. Germline assignment: CDR1 MNHEY and CDR2 SVGAGI. Trimming shortened V by 0 bases and J by 10 bases, and 10 bases separated the two germline ends. The CDR3 contains 13 residues. CDR3 amino acids: CASSYSKEGPQHF. CDR3 bases: TGTGCCAGCAGTTACTCGAAGGAAGGTCCCCAGCATTTT.

V usage is TRBV11-1 and J usage is TRBJ2-6; 7 bases align to TRBD1. This CDR3 is built from 16 residues. Germline values: CDR1 SGHAT, CDR2 FQDESV (reference sequence). Trimming at V came to 6 bases and at J to 2 bases, leaving 7 bases not matched to a gene. CDR3 in DNA: TGTGCCAGCAGATTGACAGGGCGTACTGGGGCCAACGTCCTGACTTTC. This sequence encodes CASRLTGRTGANVLTF.

The V and J genes are TRBV6-5 and TRBJ2-5; 7 bases map to TRBD2. This CDR3 is built from 14 residues. Germline trimming cut 6 bases from V and 4 bases from J; bases unmatched to any gene: 8. Germline-derived CDR1 and CDR2 are MNHEY and SVGAGI. This chain's CDR3 is CASSRGTTTETQYF. CDR3 coding DNA: TGTGCCAGCAGCCGCGGGACTACCACAGAGACCCAGTACTTC.

The chain has TRBV9 and TRBJ2-6; D assignment may be TRBD1 or TRBD2 (5 bases each). V lost 4 bases and J 0 bases, leaving 14 bases between the germline ends. Germline CDR1 and CDR2: SGDLS and YYNGEE. CDR3 length: 17 residues. This CDR3 reads CASSPRDGISGANVLTF. In nucleotides, the CDR3 is TGTGCCAGCAGCCCCCGGGACGGAATCTCTGGGGCCAACGTCCTGACTTTC.

This clone was detected once. The V call is TRBV29-1, the J call TRBJ1-2; TRBD1 is a possible D gene (6 bases). With 4 bases removed from V and 4 bases from J, the gap between germline ends came to 19 bases. The CDR3 consists of 15 residues. The germline V gene has CDR1 SQVTM and CDR2 ANQGSEA. The CDR3 reads CSVGRGGIETYGYTF. DNA for the CDR3: TGCAGCGTTGGAAGGGGGGGAATAGAAACCTATGGCTACACCTTC.

This clone was seen a few times. The gene calls are TRBV29-1 and TRBJ1-1, with 12 bases identical to TRBD1. V gave up 5 bases and J gave up 0 bases; unmatched junction bases: 7. Germline CDR1 is SQVTM and CDR2 is ANQGSEA. The length of the CDR3 is 16 residues. In DNA form, the CDR3 reads TGCAGCGTTCCCGGGACAGGGGGCCTAATGAACACTGAAGCTTTCTTT. Amino acids: CSVPGTGGLMNTEAFF.